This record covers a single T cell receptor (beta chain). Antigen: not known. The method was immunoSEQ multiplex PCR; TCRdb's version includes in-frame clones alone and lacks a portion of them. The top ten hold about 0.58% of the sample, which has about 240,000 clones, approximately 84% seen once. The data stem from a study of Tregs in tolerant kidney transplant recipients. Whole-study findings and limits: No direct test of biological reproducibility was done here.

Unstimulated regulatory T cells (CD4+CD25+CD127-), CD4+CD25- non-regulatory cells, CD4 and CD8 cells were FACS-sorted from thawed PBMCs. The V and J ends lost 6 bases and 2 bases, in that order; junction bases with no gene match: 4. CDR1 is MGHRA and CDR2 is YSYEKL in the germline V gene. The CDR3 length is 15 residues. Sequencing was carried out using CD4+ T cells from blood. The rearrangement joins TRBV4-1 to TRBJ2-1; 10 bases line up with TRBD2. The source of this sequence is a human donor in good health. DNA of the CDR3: TGCGCCAGCAGGCGCCTAGCGGGGGCCTACAATGAGCAGTTCTTC. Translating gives CASRRLAGAYNEQFF.